The source of this TCR beta chain is a study of blood T cell repertoires in COVID-19. Looking at the study overall: Donors in the United States, Italy and Spain gave samples during acute or convalescent COVID-19. In each case, the material was cDNA or gDNA derived from T cells, B-cell-depleted T cells, or PBMCs.

Authors' analysis steps: Amplification of reference gene primers was used by the study to estimate nucleated cell counts. Repertoires were generated with immunoSEQ multiplex PCR, while TCRdb's copy carries only in-frame clones and drops some. That table furnishes V, J and clone size, whereas the DNA furnished D and trimming. Of 100,000 to 120,000 clones in the sample, around four fifths were seen once. The sequenced sample was peripheral blood. This clonotype was obtained from an older woman with acute or convalescent COVID-19.

CDR3 protein: CASGLVLTPKRGNYGYTF. The CDR3 nucleotides read TGTGCTAGTGGTTTGGTGTTAACCCCCAAAAGGGGTAACTATGGCTACACCTTC. This rearrangement joins TRBV12-5 to TRBJ1-2; D might be TRBD1 (5 bases). The CDR3 has 18 amino acids. Germline-derived CDR1 and CDR2 are LGHNT and FRNRAP. The V end was cut by 0 bases, the J end by 1 base, with 18 bases between.